These 21 T cell receptor beta chains originate from one sample sequenced in a study of T-cell memory formation after mild COVID-19. A single record per CDR3 protein comes from TCRdb applying MiXCR to the 5' RACE reads. This table has 35,000 to 55,000 distinct CDR3 sequences, 8% to 10% appearing once. Sequenced material: PBMCs or a T cell subset sorted from them (not recorded which). These receptor sequences come from an adult woman who had mild COVID-19 (a few samples of this study predate the infection). Cell type and time point are not known.

This clonotype was recorded at least ten times. The chain couples TRBV5-1 to TRBJ2-7; D unclear. V was clipped by 3 bases and J by 4 bases, with 5 bases between them. The CDR3 loop spans 11 amino acids. Germline V gene sequence: CDR1 SGHRS, CDR2 YFSETQ. In nucleotides, the CDR3 is TGCGCCAGCAGCTGGGGATACGAGCAGTACTTC. Encoded protein: CASSWGYEQYF.

J is TRBJ1-2 and V is TRBV6-6; 9 nucleotides align to TRBD1. Trimming at V came to 4 bases and at J to 7 bases, leaving 4 bases not matched to a gene. Germline-derived CDR1 and CDR2 are MNHNY and SVGAGI (reference sequence). The CDR3 has 13 amino acids. CDR3 amino acids: CASSSRQGVGYTF. The CDR3, as DNA: TGTGCCAGCAGTTCCAGACAGGGGGTTGGCTACACCTTC.

The CDR3 here is CASSLNRWTGELFF. The CDR3 DNA reads TGTGCCAGCAGCCTCAATCGGTGGACCGGGGAGCTGTTTTTT. The chain recombines TRBV7-9 with TRBJ2-2; D gene uncertain. CDR3 length: 14 residues. Trimming shortened V by 5 bases and J by 5 bases, and 12 bases separated the two germline ends. The germline V gene encodes CDR1 SEHNR and CDR2 FQNEAQ (reference sequence).

This clonotype was observed many times. The gene calls are TRBV9 and TRBJ2-1, with 7 positions matching TRBD2. J lost 2 bases, V lost 4 bases, and 9 bases had no gene match. This CDR3 is 16 amino acids long. Germline values: CDR1 SGDLS, CDR2 YYNGEE. CDR3 protein: CASSFSLRGTYNEQFF. In nucleotides, the CDR3 is TGTGCCAGCAGCTTCTCACTGCGGGGGACCTACAATGAGCAGTTCTTC.

The chain has TRBV2 and TRBJ2-7; D remains unclear. Germline CDR1 reads SNHLY; CDR2 reads FYNNEI. Trimming stripped 6 bases from V and 7 bases from J, with 16 bases between. This CDR3 is 13 amino acids long. The DNA of the CDR3 is TGTGCCAGCAGGGATACTGGATTCGGAGAGCAGTACTTC. It codes for CASRDTGFGEQYF.

This clonotype turned up a few times. V and J are TRBV20-1 and TRBJ2-7; 9 bases map to TRBD2. Trimming removed 5 bases from V and 2 bases from J; junction bases left unmatched: 16. Per germline, CDR1 DFQATT and CDR2 SNEGSKA (reference sequence). The CDR3 extends over 17 amino acids. The CDR3 DNA follows: TGCAGTGCTCGGAAACTAGCGGGCGCACGTATACCCTACGAGCAGTACTTC. Its protein product is CSARKLAGARIPYEQYF.

V gene TRBV6-4 combines with J gene TRBJ2-1; 12 bases agree with TRBD2. Germline CDR1 and CDR2: MRHNA and SNTAGT. This CDR3 spans 15 amino acids. Trimming at V came to 6 bases and at J to 3 bases, leaving 3 bases not matched to a gene. The CDR3, as DNA: TGTGCCAGCAGCCCGACTAGCGGGGGCTACAATGAGCAGTTCTTC. It is translated as CASSPTSGGYNEQFF.

The chain joins TRBV6-1 to TRBJ1-1; D possibly corresponds to TRBD1 (5 bases). CDR1 is MNHNS, CDR2 SASEGT, per germline. Deletions cut 1 base from V and 7 bases from J, with 10 bases between. The CDR3 totals 13 residues. DNA for the CDR3: TGTGCCAGCAGTGAAGTTAACAGGAATGAAGCTTTCTTT. Residues: CASSEVNRNEAFF.

This clonotype was detected a few times. The chain uses TRBV18 and TRBJ1-5; the match to TRBD1 covers 8 bases. Trimming removed 5 bases from V and 7 bases from J; junction bases left unmatched: 7. The CDR3 covers 14 residues. Germline CDR1 is KGHSH and CDR2 is LQKENI. CDR3 residues: CASSKDRGEQPQHF. The CDR3 DNA reads as TGTGCCAGCTCAAAAGACAGGGGAGAGCAGCCCCAGCATTTT.

The sample holds many counts of this clonotype. This chain connects TRBV24-1 to TRBJ2-3, with D maybe TRBD1 (5 bases). The CDR3 totals 15 residues. Trimming pared 3 bases from V and 2 bases from J, leaving 11 bases between. Germline CDR1 KGHDR, CDR2 SFDVKD. The DNA for the CDR3 is TGTGCCACCAGTGATGAGGACAAAAACACAGATACGCAGTATTTT. Protein sequence: CATSDEDKNTDTQYF.

The J gene is TRBJ2-1, the V gene TRBV7-8; 8 bases are shared with TRBD1. CDR3 size: 16 residues. Germline loops: CDR1 SGHVS, CDR2 FQNEAQ. V was clipped by 1 base and J by 1 base; unmatched bases: 3. DNA for the CDR3: TGTGCCAGCAGCTTAGAGGGACAGGTTTCCTACAATGAGCAGTTCTTC. Its translation: CASSLEGQVSYNEQFF.

Ten or more counts support this clonotype. The chain joins TRBV27 to TRBJ2-2; TRBD1 aligns across 10 bases. The V and J ends lost 4 bases and 4 bases, in that order; junction bases with no gene match: 9. The CDR3 is made up of 17 amino acids. Germline V gene lookup returns CDR1 MNHEY and CDR2 SMNVEV (reference sequence). The chain's CDR3 is CASSWTGGSVLTGELFF. In DNA form, the CDR3 reads TGTGCCAGCAGTTGGACAGGGGGTTCCGTTCTCACCGGGGAGCTGTTTTTT.

Ten or more counts support this clonotype. This rearrangement joins TRBV4-1 to TRBJ1-4; D ambiguous. V was clipped by 4 bases and J by 0 bases, with 27 bases between them. The CDR3 has 21 amino acids. CDR1 is MGHRA, CDR2 YSYEKL, per germline. This CDR3 reads CASSRGQTVNSRITTNEKLFF. The DNA for the CDR3 is TGCGCCAGCAGCCGAGGCCAAACCGTAAACTCGAGAATTACAACTAATGAAAAACTGTTTTTT.

This clonotype was counted between two and nine times. The rearrangement links TRBV18 to TRBJ2-7; D is undetermined. Germline V gives CDR1 KGHSH, CDR2 LQKENI. The CDR3 loop spans 13 amino acids. The V end was cut by 6 bases, the J end by 7 bases, with 16 bases between. CDR3 sequence reads: CASSPWAQVEQYF. The CDR3 DNA reads as TGTGCCAGCTCGCCTTGGGCCCAGGTAGAGCAGTACTTC.

This clonotype was recorded at least ten times. V and J are TRBV5-1 and TRBJ2-1; D is tentatively TRBD1 or TRBD2 (5 bases each). The CDR3 length is 14 residues. The germline gives CDR1 SGHRS, CDR2 YFSETQ. Trimming cost V 4 bases and J 2 bases, with 10 bases left between them. CDR3 sequence reads: CASSVGETYNEQFF. In DNA form, the CDR3 reads TGCGCCAGCAGCGTAGGGGAGACCTACAATGAGCAGTTCTTC.

This clonotype was picked up a small number of times. This chain joins TRBV3-1 and TRBJ2-7, with unresolved D. The V end lost 1 base, the J end lost 5 bases, and 9 bases lay between the germline ends. There are 13 residues in the CDR3. Germline V gene lookup returns CDR1 LGHDT and CDR2 YNNKEL (reference sequence). CDR3 nucleotide sequence: TGTGCCAGCAGCCAAGGACTCATCCACGAGCAGTACTTC. It specifies CASSQGLIHEQYF.

By sample share, this clonotype is medium-sized. The chain combines TRBV7-8 with TRBJ2-7; 11 bases map to TRBD2. V was pared by 6 bases and J by 7 bases, with 14 bases of the junction left unmatched. This CDR3 has 16 amino acids. CDR1 SGHVS and CDR2 FQNEAQ come from the germline V gene. In DNA form, the CDR3 reads TGTGCCAGCAGTACGCCGGGACTAGCGGTCCCTAGGGAGCAGTACTTC. This encodes CASSTPGLAVPREQYF.

This clonotype was seen only once. The gene calls are TRBV6-6 and TRBJ2-2, with D tentatively TRBD1 or TRBD2 (5 bases each). This CDR3 has 15 amino acids. Germline CDR1 reads MNHNY; CDR2 reads SVGAGI (reference sequence). Between the trimmed V and J ends, which lost 2 bases and 5 bases, there was a span of 12 bases. This CDR3 reads CASSYGTPGTGELFF. In nucleotides, the CDR3 is TGTGCCAGCAGTTACGGGACCCCGGGAACCGGGGAGCTGTTTTTT.

This clonotype was seen a few times. The genes are TRBV18 and TRBJ2-1, with TRBD1 matching 7 bases. From germline, CDR1 is KGHSH and CDR2 LQKENI. The CDR3 extends over 16 amino acids. J was trimmed by 3 bases and V by 5 bases; bases with no gene match: 10. CDR3 coding DNA: TGTGCCAGCTCATCTACGTCGGGACAGAACTACAATGAGCAGTTCTTC. Translating gives CASSSTSGQNYNEQFF.

This clonotype was seen a few times. This rearrangement joins TRBV20-1 to TRBJ2-7; D is tentatively TRBD1 or TRBD2 (5 bases each). CDR1 is DFQATT, CDR2 SNEGSKA, per germline (reference sequence). The CDR3 length is 13 residues. V was shortened by 5 bases and J by 2 bases, with 13 bases between the two germline ends. CDR3 DNA: TGCAGTGCTCACCGGGGCCAAGCCTACGAGCAGTACTTC. Its translation is CSAHRGQAYEQYF.

This clonotype came up a few times. The V call is TRBV9, the J call TRBJ2-4; the match to TRBD1 covers 7 bases. This CDR3 spans 16 amino acids. Losses at the gene ends were 4 bases for V and 1 base for J; bases not matched to a gene: 8. Germline V CDR1 and CDR2: SGDLS, YYNGEE. The CDR3 here is CASSMTGKWAKNIQYF. In DNA, the CDR3 is TGTGCCAGCAGCATGACAGGGAAGTGGGCCAAAAACATTCAGTACTTC.